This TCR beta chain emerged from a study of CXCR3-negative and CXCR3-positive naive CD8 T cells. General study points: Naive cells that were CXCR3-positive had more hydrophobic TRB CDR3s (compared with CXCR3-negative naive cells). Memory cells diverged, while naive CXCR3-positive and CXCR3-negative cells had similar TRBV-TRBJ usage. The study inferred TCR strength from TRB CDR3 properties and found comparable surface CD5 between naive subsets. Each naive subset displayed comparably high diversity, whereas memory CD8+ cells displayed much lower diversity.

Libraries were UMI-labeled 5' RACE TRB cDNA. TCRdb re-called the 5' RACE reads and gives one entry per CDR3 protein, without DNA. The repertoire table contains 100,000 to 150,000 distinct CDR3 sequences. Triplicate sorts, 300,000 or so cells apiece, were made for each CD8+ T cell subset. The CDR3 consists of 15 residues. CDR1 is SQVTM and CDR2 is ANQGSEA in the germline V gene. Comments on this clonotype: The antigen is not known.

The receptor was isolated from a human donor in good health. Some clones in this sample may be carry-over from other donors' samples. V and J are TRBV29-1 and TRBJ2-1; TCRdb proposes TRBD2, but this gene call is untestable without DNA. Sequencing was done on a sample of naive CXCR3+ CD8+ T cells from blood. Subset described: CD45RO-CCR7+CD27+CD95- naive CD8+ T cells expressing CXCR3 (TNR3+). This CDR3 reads CSVEVGGVPYNEQFF.